These 23 T cell receptor beta chains came from one sample sequenced in a study of early T cells in non-severe SARS-CoV-2 infection (dated by TCRdb to the early 2020s). The protocol used for the library was 5' RACE. The sample was run on a NextSeq 500. TCRdb trimmed public reads at Q25 via fastp, called clones via MiXCR and kept in-frame beta chains. Rows are combined by CDR3 protein, so each entry shows the most common genes and DNA. The sample table shows around 70,000 distinct CDR3 sequences, and approximately 9% are seen once. The top ten clonotypes cover 3% to 3.5% of the sample. The specimen was whole blood. The receptor source for this set is an adult who was a healthcare worker with PCR-confirmed SARS-CoV-2 infection or an uninfected control (not recorded which).

The gene calls are TRBV29-1 and TRBJ2-1; tentative D call: TRBD2 (6 bases). The germline V and J ends were trimmed by 8 bases and 1 base, with 12 bases remaining between them. The CDR3 consists of 13 residues. CDR1 is SQVTM and CDR2 is ANQGSEA in the germline V gene. The CDR3 reads CSLGTPSYNEQFF. The CDR3 nucleotides read TGCAGCCTCGGGACTCCTTCCTACAATGAGCAGTTCTTC.

This clonotype was detected ten times or more. The rearrangement uses TRBV4-1 and TRBJ2-7, with 11 bases fitting TRBD2. With V trimmed by 3 bases and J by 5 bases, 6 bases remained unmatched. Germline values: CDR1 MGHRA, CDR2 YSYEKL. This CDR3 has 15 amino acids. This CDR3 is CASSQLAGGTHEQYF. The CDR3 nucleotides read TGCGCCAGCAGCCAGCTAGCGGGAGGCACCCACGAGCAGTACTTC.

This clonotype occurred a few times. CDR3 in amino acids: CASSLTVISYEQYF. As DNA, the CDR3 is TGTGCCAGCAGCTTAACAGTGATCTCCTACGAGCAGTACTTC. The rearrangement links TRBV7-2 to TRBJ2-7; D is ambiguous. CDR1 and CDR2 from the germline V gene are SGHTA and FQGNSA. This CDR3 has 14 residues. V shed 2 bases and J shed 0 bases, with 8 bases lying between them.

The chain joins TRBV7-8 to TRBJ1-4; D perhaps matches TRBD1 (6 bases). Germline-derived CDR1 and CDR2 are SGHVS and FQNEAQ. The CDR3 is 15 residues long. Trimming cost V 5 bases and J 7 bases, with 17 bases left between them. The CDR3 nucleotides are TGTGCCAGCAGCGTACAGGGCGGGGGGAGTGAAAAACTGTTTTTT. Amino acids: CASSVQGGGSEKLFF.

The chain carries TRBV29-1 and TRBJ2-7; D gene uncertain. CDR3 length equals 13 residues. V was pared by 2 bases and J by 0 bases, with 8 bases between. The V gene's germline CDR1 is SQVTM and CDR2 ANQGSEA. CDR3 coding DNA: TGCAGCGTTGAATTGGTTAGCTCCTACGAGCAGTACTTC. Translated: CSVELVSSYEQYF.

This sequence joins TRBV18 and TRBJ2-7, with 9 positions matching TRBD2. Germline CDR1 is KGHSH and CDR2 is LQKENI. The length of the CDR3 is 15 residues. J was trimmed by 4 bases and V by 4 bases; bases with no gene match: 8. The chain's CDR3 is CASSLALAGVYEQYF. CDR3 nucleotide sequence: TGTGCCAGCTCACTAGCTTTAGCGGGAGTATACGAGCAGTACTTC.

The rearrangement links TRBV3-2 to TRBJ2-3. TRBV3-2 is a pseudogene locus. The CDR3 runs 15 residues. The CDR3: CASSQDRKGTDTQYF. The CDR3 coding sequence is TGTGCCAGCAGCCAAGATCGGAAAGGCACAGATACGCAGTATTTT.

V gene TRBV2 combines with J gene TRBJ2-5; D ambiguous. This CDR3 contains 13 residues. Looked up from germline, CDR1 is SNHLY and CDR2 is FYNNEI. The V and J ends lost 4 bases and 3 bases respectively, with 9 bases between them. CDR3 DNA: TGTGCCAGCAGTGTACGGGCCAAAGAGACCCAGTACTTC. Amino acid sequence: CASSVRAKETQYF. Drawing the rest from reference TRBV2 and TRBJ2-5, the complete variable domain is EPEVTQTPSHQVTQMGQEVILRCVPISNHLYFYWYRQILGQKVEFLVSFYNNEISEKSEIFDDQFSVERPDGSNFTLKIRSTKLEDSAMYFCASSVRAKETQYFGPGTRLLVL.

The chain combines TRBV6-2 or TRBV6-3 with TRBJ2-5; 7 positions agree with TRBD2. The CDR3 runs to 16 residues. V gave up 6 bases and J gave up 1 base; unmatched junction bases: 11. Germline values: CDR1 MNHEY, CDR2 SVGEGT. CDR3 sequence (DNA): TGTGCCAGCAGCATCCGTGCGGGAGCTATCCAAGAGACCCAGTACTTC. This encodes CASSIRAGAIQETQYF.

This clonotype was detected many times. The J gene is TRBJ1-1, the V gene TRBV7-9; D possibly corresponds to TRBD1 (5 bases). The CDR3 is 15 residues long. The V end was cut by 5 bases, the J end by 4 bases, with 17 bases between. Germline V gives CDR1 SEHNR, CDR2 FQNEAQ (reference sequence). CDR3 DNA sequence: TGTGCCAGCAGCATTAACAGGTTTGGGAGCACTGAAGCTTTCTTT. It is translated as CASSINRFGSTEAFF.

This clonotype was counted at least ten times. This chain links TRBV20-1 with TRBJ1-4; D is perhaps TRBD1 (5 bases). CDR1 is DFQATT and CDR2 is SNEGSKA in the germline V gene (reference sequence). The CDR3 extends over 13 amino acids. The germline V and J ends were trimmed by 3 bases and 3 bases, with 8 bases remaining between them. The CDR3 is CSASGTANEKLFF. DNA for the CDR3: TGCAGTGCTAGCGGGACCGCTAATGAAAAACTGTTTTTT.

This chain's CDR3 is CSVEVADTQYF. The CDR3 nucleotides are TGCAGCGTTGAAGTAGCAGATACGCAGTATTTT. The chain is built from TRBV29-1 and TRBJ2-3; no firm D call. Germline values: CDR1 SQVTM, CDR2 ANQGSEA. Between the trimmed V and J ends, which lost 1 base and 4 bases, there was a span of 3 bases. The CDR3 runs to 11 residues.

The chain uses TRBV7-9 and TRBJ1-1; the D is unclear. V was trimmed by 2 bases and J by 2 bases, leaving 9 bases between them. The germline gives CDR1 SEHNR, CDR2 FQNEAQ (reference sequence). CDR3 length: 14 amino acids. The DNA of the CDR3 is TGTGCCAGCAGCTTAAAGCCGGGTAACACTGAAGCTTTCTTT. It codes for CASSLKPGNTEAFF. Looking up the rest from reference TRBV7-9 and TRBJ1-1 gives the full variable domain: DTGVSQNPRHKITKRGQNVTFRCDPISEHNRLYWYRQTLGQGPEFLTYFQNEAQLEKSRLLSDRFSAERPKGSFSTLEIQRTEQGDSAMYLCASSLKPGNTEAFFGQGTRLTVV.

A single count supports this clonotype. This sequence joins TRBV18 and TRBJ1-3; unclear D gene. Trimming removed 3 bases from V and 4 bases from J, with 19 bases in between. The CDR3 runs to 17 residues. Germline assignment: CDR1 KGHSH and CDR2 LQKENI. In DNA form, the CDR3 reads TGTGCCAGCTCACCTATCGTCGGCCGAAGCCAAGGAAACACCATATATTTT. This sequence encodes CASSPIVGRSQGNTIYF.

The table lists this clonotype with many counts. This chain links TRBV5-7 with TRBJ2-4, with D possibly TRBD2 on 5 matching bases. TRBV5-7 is an ORF for which the function is uncertain. The CDR3 totals 15 residues. V lost 0 bases and J 1 base, leaving 8 bases between the germline ends. CDR3 in amino acids: CASSLGWEAKNIQYF. The CDR3 region has the DNA TGTGCCAGCAGCTTGGGGTGGGAGGCCAAAAACATTCAGTACTTC.

This clonotype occurred a few times. V gene TRBV28 combines with J gene TRBJ2-3; 10 bases agree with TRBD2. Germline V lookup: CDR1 MDHEN, CDR2 SYDVKM. V was pared by 4 bases and J by 3 bases, with 10 bases of the junction left unmatched. This CDR3 is 17 amino acids long. For the CDR3, the DNA is TGTGCCAGCAGTTCCCTTGGACTAGCGGCTGATACAGATACGCAGTATTTT. This codes for CASSSLGLAADTDTQYF.

This clonotype was detected only once. The J gene is TRBJ2-7, the V gene TRBV28; D is possibly TRBD1 (5 bases). The CDR3 is 13 amino acids. Germline lookup yields CDR1 MDHEN and CDR2 SYDVKM. Trimming removed 6 bases from V and 1 base from J, with 10 bases in between. This CDR3 reads CASRGAGSYEQYF. The CDR3 DNA reads as TGTGCCAGCAGAGGAGCAGGGTCCTACGAGCAGTACTTC.

This clonotype was counted only a few times. The chain links TRBV7-3 to TRBJ2-5; 8 bases are shared with TRBD1. Germline V lookup: CDR1 SGHTA, CDR2 FQGTGA. V was clipped by 5 bases and J by 2 bases; unmatched bases: 13. The CDR3 contains 17 residues. CDR3 nucleotides: TGTGCCAGCAGCCCCCGAACAGGGGGAATAGGGCAAGAGACCCAGTACTTC. Translation: CASSPRTGGIGQETQYF.

In regard to this clonotype: A clone one base away is much larger, so this may be a read error. The CDR3 protein is CSVGATGGFLGQYF. DNA for the CDR3: TGCAGCGTTGGAGCGACAGGGGGATTCTTAGGGCAGTACTTC. The rearrangement joins TRBV29-1 to TRBJ2-7; 9 bases match TRBD1. Germline V gives CDR1 SQVTM, CDR2 ANQGSEA. V lost 4 bases to trimming and J lost 9 bases; unmatched junction nucleotides: 13. This CDR3 contains 14 residues.

This clonotype was seen only a few times. The CDR3 region is CASGRFYGYTF. In DNA form, the CDR3 reads TGTGCCAGCGGCCGTTTTTATGGCTACACCTTC. V is TRBV27 and J is TRBJ1-2, with unresolved D. The germline gives CDR1 MNHEY, CDR2 SMNVEV (reference sequence). V gave up 8 bases and J gave up 5 bases, with 9 bases separating them. The CDR3 totals 11 residues.

This clonotype was found many times. The gene calls are TRBV12-3 or TRBV12-4 and TRBJ2-4; D not resolved. V lost 3 bases to trimming and J lost 6 bases, with 6 bases between them. CDR3 size: 12 residues. CDR3 in DNA: TGTGCCAGCAGTTTCGAAGTAAACATTCAGTACTTC. It specifies CASSFEVNIQYF.

This clonotype was seen ten or more times. The chain has TRBV5-5 and TRBJ2-2; 7 nucleotides match TRBD1. Germline values: CDR1 SGHKS, CDR2 YYEKEE (reference sequence). The ends lost 0 bases at V and 6 bases at J; junction bases unmatched: 5. This CDR3 has 15 residues. CDR3 protein: CASSLDRGFSGELFF. The CDR3 nucleotides are TGTGCCAGCAGCTTGGACAGGGGTTTTTCCGGGGAGCTGTTTTTT.

The chain is built from TRBV29-1 and TRBJ2-5, with 9 nucleotides matching TRBD2. J was trimmed by 1 base and V by 7 bases; bases with no gene match: 13. CDR1 is SQVTM and CDR2 is ANQGSEA in the germline V gene. CDR3 length: 16 residues. The DNA of the CDR3 is TGCAGCGCGGCAAACGACGGGACTAGCACCCAAGAGACCCAGTACTTC. Translating it yields CSAANDGTSTQETQYF.